These 30 T cell receptor beta chains were sequenced from one sample in a study of control samples from healthy donors and cancer patients. Generated by immunoSEQ multiplex PCR, the TCRdb table keeps only in-frame clones and is missing some. The sample gives 150,000 to 200,000 clones, roughly nine tenths of which show up once; 1.5% is in the top ten. The sample was blood. All receptors derive from a woman aged 25-40 years in good health.

The rearrangement uses TRBV24-1 and TRBJ2-7; 9 bases match TRBD2. CDR3 length equals 15 residues. Per the germline V gene, CDR1 is KGHDR and CDR2 is SFDVKD. V was clipped by 2 bases and J by 3 bases; unmatched bases: 4. CDR3 bases: TGTGCCACCAGTGATTCAGGGACTAGCCGCTACGAGCAGTACTTC. Protein product: CATSDSGTSRYEQYF.

The chain has TRBV7-9 and TRBJ2-7, with 9 bases matching TRBD1. This CDR3 spans 15 amino acids. Germline assignment: CDR1 SEHNR and CDR2 FQNEAQ (reference sequence). The junction had 7 bases not matched to a gene; V was cut back by 2 bases and J by 5 bases. The CDR3 loop is CASSLSRDRVHEQYF. The CDR3 DNA is TGTGCCAGCAGCTTAAGTCGGGACAGGGTCCACGAGCAGTACTTC.

The rearrangement uses TRBV9 and TRBJ2-3, with D hard to call. The germline V gene has CDR1 SGDLS and CDR2 YYNGEE. Trimming stripped 0 bases from V and 1 base from J, with 9 bases between. This CDR3 is built from 15 residues. In DNA, the CDR3 is TGTGCCAGCAGCGTAGTCGTTTCGGGCACAGATACGCAGTATTTT. The encoded protein is CASSVVVSGTDTQYF.

The CDR3 DNA is TGTGCCAGTGGGAACAGGGTCGGTAATTCACCCCTCCACTTT. This gives the protein CASGNRVGNSPLHF. The chain carries TRBV19 and TRBJ1-6, with D possibly TRBD1 on 6 matching bases. The CDR3 runs to 14 residues. V lost 8 bases to trimming and J lost 6 bases, with 14 bases between them. Germline V CDR1 and CDR2: LNHDA, SQIVND (reference sequence).

V is TRBV6-2 or TRBV6-3 and J is TRBJ2-1, with 14 bases that match TRBD2. The CDR3 runs to 15 residues. The germline CDR1 and CDR2 sequences are MNHEY and SVGEGT. V trimming: 2 bases; J trimming: 7 bases; junction bases outside the gene matches: 1. CDR3 protein: CASSYRLAGGNEQFF. The CDR3 DNA reads TGTGCCAGCAGTTACCGACTAGCGGGAGGGAATGAGCAGTTCTTC.

This CDR3 is CASGAGPYGYTF. The CDR3 DNA follows: TGTGCCAGTGGAGCAGGCCCCTATGGCTACACCTTC. This chain links TRBV19 with TRBJ1-2, with D unresolved. Germline CDR1 reads LNHDA; CDR2 reads SQIVND (reference sequence). The CDR3 has 12 amino acids. The V end lost 8 bases, the J end lost 4 bases, and 11 bases lay between the germline ends.

The chain has TRBV7-6 and TRBJ2-1; D is unclear. Germline loops: CDR1 SGHVS, CDR2 FNYEAQ. Trimming took 5 bases from V and 3 from J, leaving 8 bases between them. The length of the CDR3 is 13 residues. The CDR3 region has the DNA TGTGCCAGCAGCATCGGCAACTACAATGAGCAGTTCTTC. This translates into CASSIGNYNEQFF.

The chain combines TRBV19 with TRBJ2-5; 7 nucleotides align to TRBD1. Germline CDR1 reads LNHDA; CDR2 reads SQIVND (reference sequence). The CDR3 contains 13 residues. Trimming cost V 4 bases and J 5 bases; bases outside gene matches: 4. The CDR3 DNA follows: TGTGCCAGTAGTACTAGCAGGGGGGAGACCCAGTACTTC. It translates to CASSTSRGETQYF.

The chain links TRBV7-9 to TRBJ1-1; the match to TRBD1 covers 10 bases. The CDR3 loop spans 16 amino acids. The germline V gene encodes CDR1 SEHNR and CDR2 FQNEAQ (reference sequence). Unmatched junction bases numbered 3, after V lost 1 base and J lost 1 base. The CDR3 sequence: CASSLVGTGANTEAFF. CDR3 nucleotides: TGTGCCAGCAGCTTAGTGGGGACAGGGGCGAACACTGAAGCTTTCTTT. Variable domain in full (rest from reference TRBV7-9 and TRBJ1-1): DTGVSQNPRHKITKRGQNVTFRCDPISEHNRLYWYRQTLGQGPEFLTYFQNEAQLEKSRLLSDRFSAERPKGSFSTLEIQRTEQGDSAMYLCASSLVGTGANTEAFFGQGTRLTVV.

J is TRBJ2-3 and V is TRBV6-1; 9 nucleotides match TRBD1. The length of the CDR3 is 14 residues. The V gene end was trimmed by 1 base and the J gene end by 4 bases; junction bases not matched to a gene: 0. The germline V gene has CDR1 MNHNS and CDR2 SASEGT. The CDR3 region is CASSEGTGADTQYF. CDR3 nucleotide sequence: TGTGCCAGCAGTGAAGGGACAGGGGCAGATACGCAGTATTTT.

The chain combines TRBV27 with TRBJ2-5; perhaps TRBD2 as D (5 bases). In germline, CDR1 is MNHEY, CDR2 SMNVEV (reference sequence). The CDR3 runs to 15 residues. V was shortened by 5 bases and J by 5 bases, with 18 bases between the two germline ends. CDR3 in amino acids: CASSPQLGLGETQYF. CDR3 sequence (DNA): TGTGCCAGCAGTCCCCAACTAGGGTTGGGGGAGACCCAGTACTTC.

The V and J genes are TRBV19 and TRBJ2-1, with TRBD2 matching 8 bases. CDR1 is LNHDA and CDR2 is SQIVND in the germline V gene (reference sequence). V lost 4 bases and J lost 8; bases outside the gene matches: 7. The CDR3 contains 14 residues. The CDR3 sequence is CASSNPGLVHEQFF. The CDR3 bases are TGTGCCAGTAGTAACCCGGGACTAGTCCATGAGCAGTTCTTC.

The chain is built from TRBV7-8 and TRBJ1-6; D perhaps matches TRBD1 (5 bases). V lost 5 bases and J 9 bases, leaving 8 bases between the germline ends. The CDR3 has 12 residues. The germline gives CDR1 SGHVS, CDR2 FQNEAQ. The CDR3 loop is CASSPDSSPLHF. DNA of the CDR3: TGTGCCAGCAGCCCTGACAGTTCACCCCTCCACTTT.

This clone was seen a single time. The V and J genes are TRBV6-1 and TRBJ1-2; D call uncertain. This CDR3 has 11 residues. Germline V lookup: CDR1 MNHNS, CDR2 SASEGT. Trimming took 1 base from V and 8 from J, leaving 5 bases between them. The CDR3 is CASSEVLGYTF. The CDR3 DNA reads as TGTGCCAGCAGTGAAGTATTAGGCTACACCTTC.

This rearrangement joins TRBV7-5 to TRBJ2-1; the table's D gene call, TRBD2, was not cross checked with the DNA. TRBV7-5 represents a pseudogene. The CDR3 consists of 15 residues. CDR3 nucleotides: TGTGCCAGAAGCTTTAGCGGGGACGCAGACAATGAGCAGTTCTTC. Its protein product is CARSFSGDADNEQFF.

As to this clone: This specimen includes other DNA sequences encoding the same CDR3. The chain uses TRBV18 and TRBJ1-5; D is possibly TRBD1 (5 bases). The CDR3 has 14 residues. The germline V gene encodes CDR1 KGHSH and CDR2 LQKENI. Deletions cut 1 base from V and 1 base from J, with 5 bases between. This CDR3 reads CASSPQGSNQPQHF. The CDR3 coding sequence is TGTGCCAGCTCACCACAGGGGAGCAATCAGCCCCAGCATTTT. The variable domain in full, with the rest retrieved from reference TRBV18 and TRBJ1-5, is NAGVMQNPRHLVRRRGQEARLRCSPMKGHSHVYWYRQLPEEGLKFMVYLQKENIIDESGMPKERFSAEFPKEGPSILRIQQVVRGDSAAYFCASSPQGSNQPQHFGDGTRLSIL.

V is TRBV19 and J is TRBJ2-3, with TRBD2 identical over 9 bases. Germline CDR1 and CDR2: LNHDA and SQIVND (reference sequence). J gave up 2 bases and V 4 bases, and 1 base lay outside the gene matches. The CDR3 extends over 14 amino acids. The CDR3 loop is CASSSGGATDTQYF. As DNA, the CDR3 is TGTGCCAGTAGTAGCGGGGGGGCCACAGATACGCAGTATTTT.

V is TRBV2 and J is TRBJ1-5; D perhaps matches TRBD1 (5 bases). Germline CDR1 is SNHLY and CDR2 is FYNNEI. V was cut by 6 bases and J by 1 base, with 7 bases left in between. The CDR3 runs to 13 residues. The CDR3 coding sequence is TGTGCCAGCAGGACAGAAAGCAATCAGCCCCAGCATTTT. It codes for CASRTESNQPQHF.

V and J are TRBV28 and TRBJ1-3; D gene uncertain. The V end was cut by 1 base, the J end by 2 bases, with 6 bases between. CDR1 and CDR2 from the germline V gene are MDHEN and SYDVKM. The CDR3 runs to 14 residues. The CDR3 coding sequence is TGTGCCAGCAGTTTATCCGGGACTGGAAACACCATATATTTT. Translation gives CASSLSGTGNTIYF.

This chain links TRBV28 with TRBJ1-1; 8 positions match TRBD1. The germline V gene encodes CDR1 MDHEN and CDR2 SYDVKM. This CDR3 region has 15 residues. V was clipped by 7 bases and J by 3 bases; unmatched bases: 10. The CDR3 DNA reads TGTGCCAGCACCCTCACAGGGGGGAGGGACACTGAAGCTTTCTTT. As protein: CASTLTGGRDTEAFF. Full variable domain (missing parts from reference TRBV28 and TRBJ1-1): DVKVTQSSRYLVKRTGEKVFLECVQDMDHENMFWYRQDPGLGLRLIYFSYDVKMKEKGDIPEGYSVSREKKERFSLILESASTNQTSMYLCASTLTGGRDTEAFFGQGTRLTVV.

This clone was seen a single time. V usage is TRBV7-8 and J usage is TRBJ2-1, with 8 positions matching TRBD1. Unmatched junction bases numbered 1, after V lost 1 base and J lost 2 bases. CDR1 and CDR2 (germline): SGHVS, FQNEAQ. The CDR3 loop spans 15 amino acids. In DNA, the CDR3 is TGTGCCAGCAGCTTAGTACAGGGGGCCTACAATGAGCAGTTCTTC. Protein product: CASSLVQGAYNEQFF.

The chain uses TRBV9 and TRBJ2-7; D is tentatively TRBD1 or TRBD2 (5 bases each). The CDR3 spans 13 residues. Germline V gene data show CDR1 as SGDLS and CDR2 as YYNGEE. Trimming left V 2 bases short and J 0 bases short, with 6 bases between. The CDR3 loop is CASSVGTSYEQYF. The CDR3 region has the DNA TGTGCCAGCAGCGTTGGGACCTCCTACGAGCAGTACTTC.

J is TRBJ1-1 and V is TRBV7-2, with D maybe TRBD1 (6 bases). In germline, CDR1 is SGHTA, CDR2 FQGNSA. V was shortened by 5 bases and J by 1 base, with 11 bases between the two germline ends. This CDR3 comprises 14 residues. CDR3 in DNA: TGTGCCAGCAGCAGTACAGGGTGGAACACTGAAGCTTTCTTT. This sequence encodes CASSSTGWNTEAFF.

The CDR3 spells CASSDSSGGAYTQYF. CDR3 nucleotides: TGTGCCAGCAGTGACTCTAGCGGGGGGGCGTATACGCAGTATTTT. The chain links TRBV6-4 to TRBJ2-3; 11 bases are shared with TRBD2. CDR1 MRHNA and CDR2 SNTAGT come from the germline V gene. The CDR3 spans 15 residues. With V trimmed by 0 bases and J by 7 bases, 3 bases remained unmatched.

The chain couples TRBV15 to TRBJ1-2; TRBD1 aligns across 7 bases. The CDR3 contains 15 residues. Germline values: CDR1 LNHNV, CDR2 YYDKDF (reference sequence). The ends lost 0 bases at V and 7 bases at J; junction bases unmatched: 8. The CDR3 coding sequence is TGTGCCACCAGCAGAGATCGAGGGCAGGGGGGTGGCTACACCTTC. Protein: CATSRDRGQGGGYTF. Full variable domain (missing parts from reference TRBV15 and TRBJ1-2): DAMVIQNPRYQVTQFGKPVTLSCSQTLNHNVMYWYQQKSSQAPKLLFHYYDKDFNNEADTPDNFQSRRPNTSFCFLDIRSPGLGDTAMYLCATSRDRGQGGGYTFGSGTRLTVV.

The chain recombines TRBV9 with TRBJ1-6; no definite D call. V dropped 3 bases and J dropped 5 bases, with 6 bases sitting between them. Germline V lookup: CDR1 SGDLS, CDR2 YYNGEE. The CDR3 sequence is 13 residues long. The CDR3 here is CASSGTHNSPLHF. CDR3 coding DNA: TGTGCCAGCAGCGGGACCCATAATTCACCCCTCCACTTT.

CDR3: CASSGLAGVNGELFF. The DNA for the CDR3 is TGTGCCAGCAGCGGACTAGCGGGAGTTAACGGGGAGCTGTTTTTT. The chain employs TRBV9 and TRBJ2-2, with TRBD2 identical over 12 bases. The germline V gene has CDR1 SGDLS and CDR2 YYNGEE. The V segment lost 3 bases and the J segment 7 bases; nucleotides outside the gene matches: 4. The CDR3 totals 15 residues. The full variable domain, in which reference TRBV9 and TRBJ2-2 provide the parts outside the CDR3, is DSGVTQTPKHLITATGQRVTLRCSPRSGDLSVYWYQQSLDQGLQFLIQYYNGEERAKGNILERFSAQQFPDLHSELNLSSLELGDSALYFCASSGLAGVNGELFFGEGSRLTVL.

The chain joins TRBV28 to TRBJ2-3, with D tentatively TRBD1 or TRBD2 (7 bases each). With 4 bases removed from V and 6 bases from J, the gap between germline ends came to 14 bases. This CDR3 contains 14 residues. CDR1 and CDR2 from the germline V gene are MDHEN and SYDVKM. CDR3 in amino acids: CASSSTGRGDTQYF. The DNA for the CDR3 is TGTGCCAGCAGTTCGACAGGGAGGGGGGATACGCAGTATTTT. Using reference TRBV28 and TRBJ2-3 for the parts outside the CDR3, the full variable domain is DVKVTQSSRYLVKRTGEKVFLECVQDMDHENMFWYRQDPGLGLRLIYFSYDVKMKEKGDIPEGYSVSREKKERFSLILESASTNQTSMYLCASSSTGRGDTQYFGPGTRLTVL.

This rearrangement joins TRBV20-1 to TRBJ2-4; no firm D call. Germline CDR1 DFQATT, CDR2 SNEGSKA (reference sequence). V was pared by 3 bases and J by 5 bases, with 11 bases between. This CDR3 is 13 amino acids long. The CDR3 loop is CSASHVDENIQYF. The DNA of the CDR3 is TGCAGTGCTAGTCATGTCGACGAAAACATTCAGTACTTC.

The rearrangement links TRBV5-1 to TRBJ2-1; D is unclear. This CDR3 comprises 13 residues. Germline V gene data show CDR1 as SGHRS and CDR2 as YFSETQ. V was trimmed by 2 bases and J by 4 bases, leaving 7 bases between them. The CDR3 here is CASSFLQYNEQFF. CDR3 coding DNA: TGCGCCAGCAGCTTCTTACAGTACAATGAGCAGTTCTTC.